These 8 T cell receptor beta chains were all obtained from the same sample, sequenced in a study of blood T cell repertoires in COVID-19. Sequencing was performed with immunoSEQ multiplex PCR; in TCRdb, only in-frame clones are kept and a portion is missing. The sample records 130,000 to 150,000 clones, just under 85% being singletons. Sequenced material: peripheral blood. The source is a middle-aged woman with active or convalescent COVID-19.

The rearrangement links TRBV28 to TRBJ1-5; 7 bases agree with TRBD1. The CDR3 extends over 15 amino acids. The germline V gene encodes CDR1 MDHEN and CDR2 SYDVKM. Trimming removed 2 bases from V and 2 bases from J; junction bases left unmatched: 3. The CDR3 DNA is TGTGCCAGCAGTTTACAGGGGGAGGGCAATCAGCCCCAGCATTTT. This translates into CASSLQGEGNQPQHF.

This chain uses TRBV11-3 with TRBJ2-2; 12 bases are shared with TRBD2. Germline CDR1 SGHNT, CDR2 YENEEA. J lost 6 bases, V lost 2 bases, and 7 bases had no gene match. The CDR3 has 17 amino acids. This CDR3 is CASSLLAGGPGAGELFF. DNA for the CDR3: TGTGCCAGCAGCTTACTAGCGGGAGGGCCGGGAGCCGGGGAGCTGTTTTTT.

This clone was recorded only once. The chain couples TRBV5-1 to TRBJ2-3; 7 nucleotides match TRBD1. The V gene end was trimmed by 0 bases and the J gene end by 2 bases; junction bases not matched to a gene: 6. The germline CDR1 and CDR2 sequences are SGHRS and YFSETQ. The CDR3 extends over 16 amino acids. CDR3 DNA: TGCGCCAGCAGCTTGGAATCACAGGGGCCCACAGATACGCAGTATTTT. Translation gives CASSLESQGPTDTQYF.

The V call is TRBV20-1, the J call TRBJ1-5; tentative D call: TRBD1 (6 bases). Germline V gene data show CDR1 as DFQATT and CDR2 as SNEGSKA (reference sequence). Trimming took 3 bases from V and 1 from J, leaving 16 bases between them. The CDR3 loop spans 16 amino acids. The CDR3 region is CSASFAGAVSNQPQHF. As DNA, the CDR3 is TGCAGTGCTAGTTTCGCAGGGGCGGTGAGCAATCAGCCCCAGCATTTT.

The chain employs TRBV12-3 or TRBV12-4 and TRBJ1-5, with D possibly being TRBD1 (5 bases). Trimming took 5 bases from V and 9 from J, leaving 14 bases between them. The CDR3 covers 13 residues. CDR3 in amino acids: CASSVEGRGPQHF. CDR3 sequence (DNA): TGTGCCAGCAGTGTGGAGGGGAGAGGGCCCCAGCATTTT.

CDR3 in DNA: TGTGCCAGCAGCTTAGATCCTAGCGGCCCCGGCAGTCGGTTCTTC. Its protein is CASSLDPSGPGSRFF. The V gene is TRBV7-9, the J gene TRBJ2-1; 7 nucleotides agree with TRBD2. CDR3 length: 15 amino acids. CDR1 SEHNR and CDR2 FQNEAQ come from the germline V gene (reference sequence). V shed 1 base and J 15 bases; nucleotides not matched to a gene: 15.

In this sample, this clone turned up once. This chain connects TRBV28 to TRBJ1-2; possibly TRBD1 for D (5 bases). CDR1 is MDHEN, CDR2 SYDVKM, per germline. This CDR3 has 15 residues. V lost 3 bases, J lost 6 bases, and 17 bases lay in between. The CDR3 sequence: CASSLGGWELDGYTF. For the CDR3, the DNA is TGTGCCAGCAGTTTGGGGGGTTGGGAATTGGATGGCTACACCTTC.

This sequence joins TRBV18 and TRBJ2-2, with 9 bases matching TRBD1. Germline CDR1 is KGHSH and CDR2 is LQKENI. V lost 1 base to trimming and J lost 3 bases; unmatched junction nucleotides: 6. CDR3 length equals 17 residues. The CDR3 sequence: CASSPRGQGWYTGELFF. The CDR3 nucleotides read TGTGCCAGCTCACCACGGGGACAGGGTTGGTACACCGGGGAGCTGTTTTTT.